The rows below give T cell receptor beta chains drawn from one sample of a study of blood T cell repertoires in COVID-19. Generated by immunoSEQ multiplex PCR, the TCRdb table keeps only in-frame clones and is missing some. The table records 99,000 or so clones, about four fifths of them present only once. The sequenced sample was peripheral blood. The source of these receptors is a woman of 80 years or more with active or convalescent COVID-19. The CDR3 runs from the conserved cysteine through the conserved F or W. The D gene is left open where the match is weak. Clone size is given for some rows only: seen once, a few or many times, or a class if the clone is expanded.

d_call	clone_size	v_call	j_call	cdr3_aa	cdr3_nt
.	once	TRBV6-5	TRBJ2-7	CASRSTGEQYF	TGTGCCAGCAGATCGACCGGGGAGCAGTACTTC
TRBD1	few	TRBV27	TRBJ2-5	CASSSPGTGGETQYF	TGTGCCAGCAGCAGCCCCGGGACAGGGGGAGAGACCCAGTACTTC
TRBD2	.	TRBV19	TRBJ2-1	CASSIGSGGIGEQFF	TGTGCCAGTAGTATAGGTAGCGGGGGGATTGGAGAGCAGTTCTTC
TRBD2	.	TRBV4-1	TRBJ2-1	CASSPQPTSGVNEQFF	TGCGCCAGCAGCCCTCAGCCGACTAGCGGGGTCAATGAGCAGTTCTTC
TRBD2	.	TRBV24-1	TRBJ2-3	CATSDSGGLAGGTDTQYF	TGTGCCACCAGTGATTCCGGGGGGCTAGCGGGAGGCACAGATACGCAGTATTTT
TRBD1	.	TRBV11-2	TRBJ2-3	CASSLSRDRGADTQYF	TGTGCCAGCAGCTTATCAAGGGACAGGGGGGCGGATACGCAGTATTTT
TRBD1	.	TRBV7-9	TRBJ1-3	CASSLGGQSYSGNTIYF	TGTGCCAGCAGCTTAGGGGGACAGTCCTACTCTGGAAACACCATATATTTT
TRBD1	.	TRBV19	TRBJ1-5	CASTPTQGVADQPQHF	TGTGCCAGTACCCCAACACAGGGGGTCGCCGATCAGCCCCAGCATTTT
TRBD1	.	TRBV28	TRBJ1-1	CASSLTGVLKEAFF	TGTGCCAGCAGTTTGACAGGGGTACTAAAAGAAGCTTTCTTT
.	once	TRBV9	TRBJ2-1	CASSVGFQGYYNEQFF	TGTGCCAGCAGCGTAGGATTTCAGGGATACTACAATGAGCAGTTCTTC
.	.	TRBV4-3	TRBJ2-4	CASSQGGLAKNIQYF	TGCGCCAGCAGCCAAGGTGGGCTAGCCAAAAACATTCAGTACTTC
TRBD1	.	TRBV5-6	TRBJ1-2	CASSFGQGHGYTF	TGTGCCAGCAGCTTCGGACAGGGACATGGCTACACCTTC
TRBD1	.	TRBV6-5	TRBJ1-6	CASSYQGTANNSPLHF	TGTGCCAGCAGTTACCAGGGGACAGCGAATAATTCACCCCTCCACTTT
TRBD1	.	TRBV15	TRBJ1-4	CATSRDPGGVGEKLFF	TGTGCCACCAGCAGAGATCCAGGGGGTGTCGGTGAAAAACTGTTTTTT
TRBD1	.	TRBV5-3	TRBJ2-7	CARSSDRGSGQYF	TGTGCCAGAAGCTCGGACAGGGGAAGCGGGCAGTACTTC
TRBD2	.	TRBV6-4	TRBJ2-1	CASSPTGGAYNEQFF	TGTGCCAGCAGCCCCACGGGGGGGGCGTACAATGAGCAGTTCTTC
.	.	TRBV5-6	TRBJ2-1	CASSVYNEQFF	TGTGCCAGCAGCGTATACAATGAGCAGTTCTTC
.	.	TRBV5-5	TRBJ1-5	CASRGAGGQPQHF	TGTGCCAGCAGGGGAGCGGGTGGTCAGCCCCAGCATTTT
.	.	TRBV3-1/TRBV3-2	TRBJ2-7	CASSPDSYGYEQYF	TGTGCCAGCAGCCCTGACAGTTACGGTTACGAGCAGTACTTC
.	.	TRBV10-3	TRBJ1-5	CAISAAREGQPQHF	TGTGCCATCAGTGCTGCCAGGGAGGGACAGCCCCAGCATTTT
.	few	TRBV7-2	TRBJ1-4	CASSLDQVRTNEKLFF	TGTGCCAGCAGCTTAGACCAAGTGCGAACTAATGAAAAACTGTTTTTT
.	.	TRBV7-2	TRBJ2-1	CASSLPGSDNEQFF	TGTGCCAGCAGCCTACCGGGTAGCGATAATGAGCAGTTCTTC